The clone carrying this TCR beta chain turned up a few times. Its antigen is unknown. For every donor, a draw yielded around 10 milliliters of peripheral blood. A sample-barcoded 5' primer and a J-beta primer mix were used in a second PCR of roughly 7 to 11 cycles. TCRdb analysed the 5' RACE reads with MiXCR anew, one entry per CDR3 protein. The sample includes fewer than 800,000 distinct CDR3 sequences, around 21% seen only once; the top ten take roughly 3.6%. Germline V gene data show CDR1 as MDHEN and CDR2 as SYDVKM. The CDR3 is 11 residues long. V lost 6 bases, J lost 12 bases, and 9 bases lay in between. This record comes from a study of blood T cells in healthy people across ages. Study as a whole: Capture by template switching was about one barcoded beta molecule per two T cells. Overall study findings and caveats: PBMC samples, being unsorted, prevented any conclusive comparison of naive and antigen-experienced cells. Diversity was higher, and naive CD4+ cells more numerous, in long-lived donors than in aged donors.

The chain joins TRBV28 to TRBJ1-6, with D unresolved. Sequencing was performed on blood. The sequence came from a man between 65 and 80 years old in good health. The DNA for the CDR3 is TGTGCCAGCAGGGTCGAGGGACCCCTCCACTTT. This sequence encodes CASRVEGPLHF.